This TCR beta chain emerged from a study of cytomegalovirus exposure and HLA in healthy donors. The PCR made use of 60 Vbeta and 13 Jbeta primers. Using immunoSEQ multiplex PCR, the repertoire was profiled, and TCRdb retains in-frame clones only, with some absent. The data show around 300,000 clones, around 90% seen once. The trim removed 5 bases at V and 12 bases at J, leaving 10 bases unmatched. The germline CDR1 and CDR2 sequences are GTSNPN and SVGIG (reference sequence). This CDR3 region has 13 residues. Points from the study as a whole: Across donors, sequencing depth was assumed by presence/absence analyses to be roughly uniform.

Regarding this clone: The antigen is not known.

This receptor was taken from a woman between 18 and 30 years old in good health and CMV-seronegative. The sequencing sample was made of PBMCs. The chain uses TRBV30 and TRBJ2-1, with 10 bases lining up with TRBD2. Written as DNA, the CDR3 is TGTGCCTGGGGTAGCGGGGGGCCTCCAAGGCAGTTCTTC. It specifies CAWGSGGPPRQFF.